This T cell receptor beta chain was captured in a study of breast tumors, draining lymph nodes, adjacent tissues. Study results and caveats: That most tumor T cells come from lymph nodes remained unproven. Tumor repertoires ranked between lymph nodes and nontumor tissue in diversity, with V and J gene preferences. Compared with basal-like, luminal-like tumors shared significantly more repertoire with nontumor tissue. Most tumor T cells seemingly derive from lymph node, then expand in tumor.

TCRdb processed the multiplex PCR reads anew with MiXCR; each CDR3 protein has one entry. The sample has 11,000 or so distinct CDR3 sequences, 36% seen once. In its sample, this clonotype ranks as medium-sized. The antigen remains undetermined. CDR3 size: 14 residues. CDR1 MNHEY and CDR2 SVGAGI come from the germline V gene. The V end was cut by 2 bases, the J end by 8 bases, with 15 bases between. The sequenced sample consisted of breast tumor tissue. V is TRBV6-5 and J is TRBJ1-2; a possible D gene is TRBD1 (6 bases). The sequence was collected from a female donor with breast cancer. Some clones in this sample may be carry-over from other donors' samples. The CDR3 here is CASSYRGQEGGYTF. The CDR3, as DNA: TGTGCCAGCAGTTACCGGGGGCAGGAGGGGGGCTACACCTTC.